This TCR beta chain derives from a study of T cells in Graves' hyperthyroidism and ophthalmopathy. For the study at large: Peripheral blood collection took place at initial diagnosis, before any treatment. Study outcomes and limitations: Using 13 V-J features, a model discriminated ophthalmopathy from stable hyperthyroidism. Ophthalmopathy was model-predicted a median roughly 6.2 months pre-onset.

This clonotype was recorded at least ten times. No antigen is known for it. Patients aged 18 to 65 with hyperthyroidism were newly diagnosed, with duration under 2 months. TCR beta CDR3 sequences were amplified from RNA transcripts. TCR CDR3 underwent first-round RT-PCR with the HTBI primer set. One entry per CDR3 protein, called by TCRdb with MiXCR from the multiplex PCR reads. The sample gives fewer than 550,000 distinct CDR3 sequences, around 14% of which show up once; 11% to 15% is in the top ten. The sample was blood. The clonotype comes from a woman younger than 35 with Graves' hyperthyroidism.

CDR3 region: CASTLLGGRVYEKLFF. The CDR3 DNA reads TGTGCCAGCACCTTGTTGGGTGGCAGGGTTTATGAAAAACTGTTTTTT. The chain joins TRBV12-3 or TRBV12-4 to TRBJ1-4; possibly TRBD1 for D (5 bases). The CDR3 length is 16 residues. V was clipped by 7 bases and J by 6 bases, with 21 bases between them.